What follows describes a single T cell receptor beta chain. In the authors' workflow: By means of reference gene primer amplification, nucleated cell counts were estimated. The protocol was immunoSEQ multiplex PCR, while the TCRdb copy is restricted to in-frame clones and leaves out a portion. Clone size and V and J calls were adopted from that table, with D and trimming inferred from the DNA. The sample yields roughly 150,000 clones, about 86% seen once. The data were taken from a study of blood T cell repertoires in COVID-19. Germline V gene data show CDR1 as MNHEY and CDR2 as SVGAGI. The CDR3 has 13 residues. The V segment lost 10 bases and the J segment 1 base; nucleotides outside the gene matches: 4.

The rearrangement uses TRBV6-5 and TRBJ1-2; 9 bases map to TRBD1. The TCR was taken from a woman aged 70-85 years with COVID-19, enrolled during active disease. Material for sequencing was peripheral blood. The CDR3 DNA follows: TGTGCCACTTGGGACAGGGATAACTATGGCTACACCTTC. Encoded protein: CATWDRDNYGYTF.